A single sample gave rise to the 23 T cell receptor beta chains below, sequenced in a study of blood T cell repertoires in COVID-19. TCRdb keeps only in-frame clones here, not all; method: immunoSEQ multiplex PCR. Found here are about 400,000 clones, around 92% of them singletons; the top ten hold about 1.7%. The sample consisted of PBMCs or T cells enriched from blood (not recorded which). The receptors originated from a woman aged 25 to 39 who had recovered from COVID-19.

The rearrangement uses TRBV24-1 and TRBJ2-1; TRBD2 matches 9 bases. Germline CDR1 reads KGHDR; CDR2 reads SFDVKD. J lost 7 bases, V lost 5 bases, and 8 bases had no gene match. There are 15 residues in the CDR3. The CDR3 reads CATSAAGGPRNEQFF. CDR3 bases: TGTGCCACCAGTGCCGCGGGGGGGCCAAGGAATGAGCAGTTCTTC.

The V and J genes are TRBV5-1 and TRBJ1-3; D is possibly TRBD1 (6 bases). Germline lookup yields CDR1 SGHRS and CDR2 YFSETQ. This CDR3 contains 17 residues. V was cut by 0 bases and J by 0 bases, with 13 bases left in between. CDR3 amino acids: CASSLGTGRTSGNTIYF. CDR3 coding DNA: TGCGCCAGCAGCTTGGGTACAGGGAGAACCTCTGGAAACACCATATATTTT.

CDR3 DNA: TGTGCCAGCAGCTTACGTAGGGGAGGGCCTGACAATGAGCAGTTCTTC. It yields the protein CASSLRRGGPDNEQFF. This sequence joins TRBV11-2 and TRBJ2-1, with 7 bases fitting TRBD2. The length of the CDR3 is 16 residues. Germline assignment: CDR1 SGHAT and CDR2 FQNNGV. Losses at the gene ends were 2 bases for V and 5 bases for J; bases not matched to a gene: 9.

The chain recombines TRBV7-9 with TRBJ2-5; D may be TRBD1 or TRBD2 (5 bases each). V was trimmed by 5 bases and J by 4 bases, leaving 17 bases between them. The CDR3 loop spans 15 amino acids. The V gene's germline CDR1 is SEHNR and CDR2 FQNEAQ (reference sequence). The CDR3 reads CASSRGRDTPETQYF. The CDR3 nucleotides are TGTGCCAGCAGCAGGGGACGGGATACCCCAGAGACCCAGTACTTC.

J is TRBJ2-3 and V is TRBV28, with TRBD2 matching over 9 bases. This CDR3 is 15 amino acids long. The germline V gene encodes CDR1 MDHEN and CDR2 SYDVKM. The ends lost 8 bases at V and 2 bases at J; junction bases unmatched: 8. The CDR3 spells CASASLAGFTDTQYF. In nucleotides, the CDR3 is TGTGCCAGCGCCTCCCTAGCGGGGTTCACAGATACGCAGTATTTT.

This chain uses TRBV30 with TRBJ1-1; tentative D call: TRBD1 (5 bases). The germline V gene has CDR1 GTSNPN and CDR2 SVGIG (reference sequence). This CDR3 region has 11 residues. V lost 2 bases to trimming and J lost 10 bases, with 11 bases between them. The CDR3 DNA reads as TGTGCCTGGAGTACTGTCGGGGGAGCTTTCTTT. Translating gives CAWSTVGGAFF.

This clone was found once. The chain recombines TRBV19 with TRBJ1-1; D might be TRBD1 (6 bases). Deletions cut 6 bases from V and 3 bases from J, with 17 bases between. Germline V gene sequence: CDR1 LNHDA, CDR2 SQIVND (reference sequence). There are 15 residues in the CDR3. The CDR3: CASRWGGATYTEAFF. In DNA, the CDR3 is TGTGCCAGTAGATGGGGGGGCGCTACCTACACTGAAGCTTTCTTT.

The chain joins TRBV28 to TRBJ1-5, with a weak D call TRBD1 (6 bases). V lost 4 bases, J lost 4 bases, and 14 bases lay in between. The CDR3 is 15 residues long. Germline V gene sequence: CDR1 MDHEN, CDR2 SYDVKM. CDR3: CASSSQGRGNQPQHF. CDR3 DNA sequence: TGTGCCAGCAGTTCACAGGGAAGGGGAAATCAGCCCCAGCATTTT.

The chain couples TRBV2 to TRBJ1-6; D ambiguous. The CDR3 runs to 14 residues. Trimming pared 7 bases from V and 3 bases from J, leaving 10 bases between. Germline lookup yields CDR1 SNHLY and CDR2 FYNNEI. CDR3 region: CASTETNYNSPLHF. The CDR3 DNA reads TGTGCCAGCACCGAAACTAACTATAATTCACCCCTCCACTTT.

The chain uses TRBV5-5 and TRBJ2-1; tentative D call: TRBD2 (5 bases). The CDR3 spans 14 residues. Trimming removed 0 bases at V and 8 bases at J, with 12 bases between. The germline V gene has CDR1 SGHKS and CDR2 YYEKEE (reference sequence). CDR3 loop: CASSLVLAGHEQFF. In DNA form, the CDR3 reads TGTGCCAGCAGCTTGGTGTTGGCGGGCCATGAGCAGTTCTTC.

This clone has a handful of counts. The CDR3 DNA is TGTGCCACCAGCAGAGCCCTCTCTGGAAACACCATATATTTT. Translated: CATSRALSGNTIYF. The chain uses TRBV15 and TRBJ1-3; D is undetermined. Trimming removed 1 base at V and 0 bases at J, with 4 bases between. Germline CDR1 reads LNHNV; CDR2 reads YYDKDF (reference sequence). The CDR3 totals 14 residues.

The CDR3 region is CSVEAIDITLKAFF. The CDR3 DNA reads TGCAGCGTTGAAGCAATCGACATAACTTTGAAAGCTTTCTTT. This chain uses TRBV29-1 with TRBJ1-1; D unclear. Germline loops: CDR1 SQVTM, CDR2 ANQGSEA. The CDR3 sequence is 14 residues long. Deletions cut 1 base from V and 9 bases from J, with 18 bases between.

This clone was seen just once. This rearrangement joins TRBV6-1 to TRBJ1-2, with D unresolved. The V end lost 10 bases, the J end lost 0 bases, and 12 bases lay between the germline ends. Germline V gene lookup returns CDR1 MNHNS and CDR2 SASEGT. CDR3 length: 13 amino acids. The CDR3 nucleotides read TGTGCCAACGCACAGTTAGCTAACTATGGCTACACCTTC. Translation gives CANAQLANYGYTF.

The V call is TRBV30, the J call TRBJ1-3; D call uncertain. Germline V gene data show CDR1 as GTSNPN and CDR2 as SVGIG (reference sequence). This CDR3 is 14 amino acids long. With 0 bases removed from V and 6 bases from J, the gap between germline ends came to 12 bases. The CDR3 spells CAWSVTAGLNTIYF. CDR3 coding DNA: TGTGCCTGGAGTGTTACAGCGGGGTTAAACACCATATATTTT. The whole variable domain, remainder taken from reference TRBV30 and TRBJ1-3, is SQTIHQWPATLVQPVGSPLSLECTVEGTSNPNLYWYRQAAGRGLQLLFYSVGIGQISSEVPQNLSASRPQDRQFILSSKKLLLSDSGFYLCAWSVTAGLNTIYFGEGSWLTVV.

The rearrangement joins TRBV27 to TRBJ2-7; unclear D gene. V was clipped by 3 bases and J by 0 bases, with 6 bases between them. The germline V gene has CDR1 MNHEY and CDR2 SMNVEV (reference sequence). The CDR3 totals 13 residues. The CDR3: CASSFESSYEQYF. The CDR3 DNA follows: TGTGCCAGCAGTTTTGAGAGCTCCTACGAGCAGTACTTC.

The J gene is TRBJ1-2, the V gene TRBV5-1; TRBD1 agrees at 10 bases. Germline loops: CDR1 SGHRS, CDR2 YFSETQ. With V trimmed by 0 bases and J by 0 bases, 2 bases remained unmatched. There are 16 residues in the CDR3. The CDR3 DNA follows: TGCGCCAGCAGCTTGGTGGGACAGGGGACTAACTATGGCTACACCTTC. It is translated as CASSLVGQGTNYGYTF.

V gene TRBV14 combines with J gene TRBJ2-2, with TRBD1 as a possible D gene (6 bases). V was cut by 1 base and J by 5 bases, with 23 bases left in between. The CDR3 is 19 residues long. Germline-derived CDR1 and CDR2 are SGHDN and FVKESK. CDR3 loop: CASSQGGGGASPRTGELFF. The CDR3 nucleotides are TGTGCCAGCAGCCAAGGAGGTGGGGGCGCCTCTCCGCGGACCGGGGAGCTGTTTTTT. The complete variable domain, with remaining parts taken from reference TRBV14 and TRBJ2-2, reads EAGVTQFPSHSVIEKGQTVTLRCDPISGHDNLYWYRRVMGKEIKFLLHFVKESKQDESGMPNNRFLAERTGGTYSTLKVQPAELEDSGVYFCASSQGGGGASPRTGELFFGEGSRLTVL.

The chain carries TRBV7-2 and TRBJ1-1; D not resolved. V was cut by 2 bases and J by 2 bases, with 6 bases left in between. The germline gives CDR1 SGHTA, CDR2 FQGNSA. The CDR3 consists of 13 residues. The CDR3 DNA sequence: TGTGCCAGCAGCTTAAATCGTAACACTGAAGCTTTCTTT. Its translation is CASSLNRNTEAFF.

The rearrangement uses TRBV12-5 and TRBJ2-2, with 14 nucleotides matching TRBD2. The CDR3 is 19 residues long. J was trimmed by 4 bases and V by 5 bases; bases with no gene match: 12. CDR1 is LGHNT and CDR2 is FRNRAP in the germline V gene. CDR3 coding DNA: TGTGCTAGTGGTCCTCGAGGGACTAGCGGGAGATGGTTCACCGGGGAGCTGTTTTTT. Translated: CASGPRGTSGRWFTGELFF.

This chain links TRBV7-2 with TRBJ1-4, with TRBD1 identical over 8 bases. V trimming: 3 bases; J trimming: 4 bases; junction bases outside the gene matches: 4. Germline lookup yields CDR1 SGHTA and CDR2 FQGNSA. The CDR3 spans 15 residues. This CDR3 is CASSFSTGGNEKLFF. The CDR3 region has the DNA TGTGCCAGCAGCTTTTCCACAGGGGGTAATGAAAAACTGTTTTTT.

V usage is TRBV7-3 and J usage is TRBJ2-7, with 9 bases matching TRBD1. The CDR3 has 14 amino acids. The germline gives CDR1 SGHTA, CDR2 FQGTGA. The trim removed 4 bases at V and 6 bases at J, leaving 7 bases unmatched. CDR3 in amino acids: CASSSGQGRGEQYF. The CDR3 DNA follows: TGTGCCAGCAGCTCCGGACAGGGGAGAGGCGAGCAGTACTTC.

V and J are TRBV7-9 and TRBJ2-5; possibly TRBD2 for D (5 bases). V lost 2 bases, J lost 3 bases, and 10 bases lay in between. The CDR3 consists of 14 residues. Germline assignment: CDR1 SEHNR and CDR2 FQNEAQ (reference sequence). CDR3 DNA: TGTGCCAGCAGCTTAAAACTAGTCGAAGAGACCCAGTACTTC. Its translation: CASSLKLVEETQYF.

The chain has TRBV21-1 and TRBJ2-7; the D call of TRBD2 is as the table states it, not checked on the DNA. TRBV21-1 is recorded as a pseudogene. The CDR3 contains 15 residues. The CDR3 region is CASSKGGGPSYEQYF. The CDR3, as DNA: TGTGCCAGCAGCAAGGGCGGGGGACCGTCTTACGAGCAGTACTTC.